These T cell receptor beta chains were read from a single sample in a study of T cell responses to AZD1222 COVID-19 vaccine. Only in-frame clones appear in the TCRdb table, and some are missing; sequencing was by immunoSEQ multiplex PCR. The table records about 260,000 clones, over 90% of them present only once. The input for sequencing was peripheral blood, taken on day 0 of AZD1222 vaccination. Every receptor here comes from an adult in good health. CDR3s include the opening cysteine and the closing phenylalanine or tryptophan. The D gene is left open where the match is weak. Clone size is shown for a subset of rows, as once, few, many or a class of expanded clone.

CDR3 protein: CASRTTKGESTDTQYF
CDR3 DNA: TGTGCCAGCAGGACTACGAAAGGGGAGAGCACAGATACGCAGTATTTT
V gene: TRBV5-6
clone size: .
J gene: TRBJ2-3
D gene: .

CDR3 protein: CASSLSPGTDTQYF
CDR3 DNA: TGTGCCAGCAGCTTAAGTCCCGGTACAGATACGCAGTATTTT
V gene: TRBV7-3
clone size: .
J gene: TRBJ2-3
D gene: .

CDR3 protein: CASSFSNQPQHF
CDR3 DNA: TGTGCCAGCAGTTTTAGCAATCAGCCCCAGCATTTT
V gene: TRBV12-3/TRBV12-4
clone size: .
J gene: TRBJ1-5
D gene: .

CDR3 protein: CASSVSGGVNTEAFF
CDR3 DNA: TGTGCCAGCAGCGTTTCCGGGGGGGTGAACACTGAAGCTTTCTTT
V gene: TRBV7-9
clone size: .
J gene: TRBJ1-1
D gene: .

CDR3 protein: CASSLIRSRGGTEAFF
CDR3 DNA: TGTGCCAGCAGTTTGATTAGGAGCAGGGGTGGAACTGAAGCTTTCTTT
V gene: TRBV28
clone size: .
J gene: TRBJ1-1
D gene: .

CDR3 protein: CSVGFTGNQPQHF
CDR3 DNA: TGCAGCGTTGGTTTTACAGGCAATCAGCCCCAGCATTTT
V gene: TRBV29-1
clone size: .
J gene: TRBJ1-5
D gene: .

CDR3 protein: CASSPPTLKQFF
CDR3 DNA: TGTGCCAGCAGCCCCCCGACCCTAAAGCAGTTCTTC
V gene: TRBV7-8
clone size: .
J gene: TRBJ2-1
D gene: .

CDR3 protein: CASSPDRGGTEAFF
CDR3 DNA: TGTGCCAGCAGTCCGGACAGGGGGGGCACTGAAGCTTTCTTT
V gene: TRBV28
clone size: .
J gene: TRBJ1-1
D gene: TRBD1

CDR3 protein: CASSPRTGTGELFF
CDR3 DNA: TGCGCCAGCAGCCCCCGGACGGGCACCGGGGAGCTGTTTTTT
V gene: TRBV4-1
clone size: .
J gene: TRBJ2-2
D gene: .

CDR3 protein: CASSQEIPTSGMNTGELFF
CDR3 DNA: TGCGCCAGCAGCCAAGAGATACCCACTAGCGGGATGAACACCGGGGAGCTGTTTTTT
V gene: TRBV4-3
clone size: .
J gene: TRBJ2-2
D gene: TRBD2

CDR3 protein: CASSRFGTGFLFYEQYF
CDR3 DNA: TGTGCCAGCAGCCGCTTCGGGACAGGGTTCCTCTTCTATGAGCAGTACTTC
V gene: TRBV5-6
clone size: .
J gene: TRBJ2-7
D gene: TRBD1

CDR3 protein: CASSLRTGGNSGNTIYF
CDR3 DNA: TGTGCCAGCAGCCTACGGACAGGTGGTAACTCTGGAAACACCATATATTTT
V gene: TRBV2
clone size: .
J gene: TRBJ1-3
D gene: TRBD1

CDR3 protein: CASSSLGTGYTF
CDR3 DNA: TGTGCCAGCAGCTCCCTGGGAACTGGCTACACCTTC
V gene: TRBV28
clone size: .
J gene: TRBJ1-2
D gene: .

CDR3 protein: CASSPRGLAVDTQYF
CDR3 DNA: TGTGCCAGCTCACCACGGGGACTAGCGGTAGATACGCAGTATTTT
V gene: TRBV18
clone size: .
J gene: TRBJ2-3
D gene: TRBD2

CDR3 protein: CASSPRQGVNAEAFF
CDR3 DNA: TGTGCCAGCAGTCCCCGACAGGGGGTGAACGCTGAAGCTTTCTTT
V gene: TRBV28
clone size: .
J gene: TRBJ1-1
D gene: TRBD1

CDR3 protein: CASKEGYNQPQHF
CDR3 DNA: TGTGCCAGTAAAGAGGGGTACAATCAGCCCCAGCATTTT
V gene: TRBV19
clone size: .
J gene: TRBJ1-5
D gene: .

CDR3 protein: CASSLGGSGYTF
CDR3 DNA: TGCGCCAGCAGCTTGGGAGGAAGTGGCTACACCTTC
V gene: TRBV5-1
clone size: .
J gene: TRBJ1-2
D gene: .

CDR3 protein: CASSSPGPLRTEAFF
CDR3 DNA: TGTGCCAGCAGCTCTCCCGGTCCCTTAAGGACTGAAGCTTTCTTT
V gene: TRBV7-6
clone size: once
J gene: TRBJ1-1
D gene: .

CDR3 protein: CASSLPAYRGRSDEQYF
CDR3 DNA: TGTGCCAGCAGCTTGCCCGCGTACAGGGGAAGATCAGACGAGCAGTACTTC
V gene: TRBV5-5
clone size: .
J gene: TRBJ2-7
D gene: TRBD1

CDR3 protein: CASSANGDPRAEAFF
CDR3 DNA: TGTGCCAGCAGCGCAAATGGGGATCCCCGGGCTGAAGCTTTCTTT
V gene: TRBV27
clone size: .
J gene: TRBJ1-1
D gene: .

CDR3 protein: CASRRQGGDEQYF
CDR3 DNA: TGTGCCAGCAGGCGACAGGGAGGCGACGAGCAGTACTTC
V gene: TRBV6-5
clone size: .
J gene: TRBJ2-7
D gene: .

CDR3 protein: CASSRRDWGGETQYF
CDR3 DNA: TGTGCCAGCAGCCGTAGGGACTGGGGGGGAGAGACCCAGTACTTC
V gene: TRBV3-1/TRBV3-2
clone size: .
J gene: TRBJ2-5
D gene: TRBD2